The T cell receptor (beta chain) described here comes from a study of cytotoxic CD8 clonotypes in ibrutinib-treated CLL. Study-wide context: After a median of about six years, approximately 15 patients stayed remitted and 12 progressed; responses had been partial in about 24 and complete in 2.

On this clone itself: The antigen is not known.

Looked up from germline, CDR1 is SGDLS and CDR2 is YYNGEE. V shed 5 bases and J 4 bases; nucleotides not matched to a gene: 9. The CDR3 totals 14 residues. Generated by immunoSEQ multiplex PCR, the TCRdb table keeps only in-frame clones and is missing some. The data hold 150,000 to 200,000 clones, with about 88% observed a single time. Whole-study findings and limits: Clonality rose at ibrutinib response, held steady in sustained remission, and fell toward baseline at progression.

Genomic DNA in an amount of around 2 micrograms was extracted from cryopreserved PBMCs and used for the preparation of TCR beta libraries. The TCR comes from a human donor with chronic lymphocytic leukemia. The chain joins TRBV9 to TRBJ2-7, with 7 nucleotides matching TRBD2. The sample consisted of PBMCs, taken at disease progression, from a patient treated with ibrutinib. The CDR3 coding sequence is TGTGCCAGCAGAAGGCGGACTAGGAGGTACGAGCAGTACTTC. It is translated as CASRRRTRRYEQYF.